The entry below describes one T cell receptor (beta chain). Its antigen has not been determined. No base quality information exists; no much larger clone differs at one position. The sample's time point label, in plain terms: baseline before first vaccination. The treatment or condition label here, explained by the study, means: meningococcal conjugate vaccine given as trial control. Vaccinee samples came from UK trials COV001 and COV002, including a single-blind randomized controlled phase 2/3 trial of AZD1222 (ChAdOx1 nCoV-19) in healthy adults. For TCRbeta chain sequencing, PBMC samples were collected from trial participants at day 0 and at day 28 after the second dose. This entry is derived from a study of T cell responses to AZD1222 COVID-19 vaccine (dated by TCRdb to the early 2020s). General notes on the study: A total of 230 or so trial participants underwent TCR sequencing, of whom nearly 210 received two doses of AZD1222 and 26 received two doses of the MenACWY control vaccine. Trial participants were enrolled into age subgroups of 18-55, 56-69 and 70-plus years, which contained around 150, 28 and 57 TCR-sequenced participants, respectively.

The CDR3 regions of human TCRbeta chains were subjected to immunosequencing. Concerning the study's data processing: Repertoire TCRs were matched against a reference library of SARS-CoV-2-specific TCRs generated with the MIRA antigen-specificity platform. Breadth meant the fraction of unique TCRs that were SARS-CoV-2-associated, whereas depth meant the fraction of total T cells that were SARS-CoV-2-associated. Using the MIRA data, each spike-specific TCR was mapped to the spike region that the TCR reacts to and placed in a CD4 or CD8 class. Log10-transformed breadth and depth values were compared by one-way ANOVA with Sidak's multiple comparisons tests. This immuneACCESS table, as held by TCRdb, lists in-frame sequences with V and J called but not all clones. Of the missing ones, under half trace to an unresolved V gene in checked studies; the others have no known cause. V, J and clone size derive from that table, while D and trimming were established from the DNA sequence. The sample table records some 100,000 clones; around 90% of these occur just once. The ten biggest clones cover roughly 13% of the sample.

From the germline V gene, CDR1 is SGHDT and CDR2 is YYEEEE. Trimming costs V 1 base and J 6 bases, and their ends lie 23 bases apart. The CDR3 holds 19 amino acids from the cysteine to the phenylalanine. The read is trimmed to its CDR3 DNA, 57 bases read in frame from base 1. Results the study describes overall, beyond this receptor: Conclusions about previously exposed vaccinees are limited because only five to seven AZD1222 recipients were SARS-CoV-2 seropositive at baseline. A significant rise in spike-specific TCR breadth and depth was observed after two AZD1222 doses relative to day 0 and relative to MenACWY recipients. The 56-69-year group was small, and its depth increase did not reach significance, likely because of low power. Reportedly, close to half of the unique spike-specific TCRs recognized epitopes lying outside the regions that are mutated in the B.1.351 and B.1.1.7 variants. CD4 TCRs associated with the vaccine covered the entire spike protein, and the dominant responses were in regions 160-218 and 743-854. Because no samples from the day 14 peak response were available, repertoires could be characterized only after the peak T cell response. Most participants were white British and females outnumbered males, and the authors suggested that clonal diversity may have been underestimated.

The origin of this receptor is an adult in good health. This chain joins TRBV5-6 to TRBJ1-6, with the identity of the D gene unclear. The specimen was peripheral blood, collected on day 0 of MenACWY control vaccination. Read as DNA, the sequence is TGTGCCAGCAGCTTGATATTGTTTATTGGAGCGGGTGGTAATTCACCCCTCCACTTT. Its translation is CASSLILFIGAGGNSPLHF. With all but the CDR3 taken from the reference TRBV5-6 and TRBJ1-6 genes, the full variable domain is: DAGVTQSPTHLIKTRGQQVTLRCSPKSGHDTVSWYQQALGQGPQFIFQYYEEEERQRGNFPDRFSGHQFPNYSSELNVNALLLGDSALYLCASSLILFIGAGGNSPLHFGNGTRLTVT.